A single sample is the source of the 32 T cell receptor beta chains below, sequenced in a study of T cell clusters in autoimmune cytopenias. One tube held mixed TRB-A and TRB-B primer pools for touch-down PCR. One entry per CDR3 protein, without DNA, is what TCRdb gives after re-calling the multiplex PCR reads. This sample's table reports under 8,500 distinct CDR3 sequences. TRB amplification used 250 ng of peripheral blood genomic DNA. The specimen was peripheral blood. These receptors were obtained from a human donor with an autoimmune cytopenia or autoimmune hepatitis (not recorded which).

The CDR3 sequence: CASNQGGEVGYVAPLHF. The chain links TRBV28 to TRBJ1-6; the D gene TCRdb calls, TRBD1, cannot be checked with no DNA. Germline loops: CDR1 MDHEN, CDR2 SYDVKM. This CDR3 spans 17 amino acids.

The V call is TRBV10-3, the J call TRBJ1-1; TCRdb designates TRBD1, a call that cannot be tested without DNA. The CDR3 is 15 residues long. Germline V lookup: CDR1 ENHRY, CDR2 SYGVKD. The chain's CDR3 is CAISDPQGLNTEAFF.

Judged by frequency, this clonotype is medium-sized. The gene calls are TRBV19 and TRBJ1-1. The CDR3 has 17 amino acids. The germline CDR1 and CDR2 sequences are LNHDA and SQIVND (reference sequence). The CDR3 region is CASSIGFPAGRNTEAFF.

CDR3 amino acids: CASTVNHPNQPQHF. The chain carries TRBV6-1 and TRBJ1-5. The CDR3 sequence is 14 residues long. The germline CDR1 and CDR2 sequences are MNHNS and SASEGT.

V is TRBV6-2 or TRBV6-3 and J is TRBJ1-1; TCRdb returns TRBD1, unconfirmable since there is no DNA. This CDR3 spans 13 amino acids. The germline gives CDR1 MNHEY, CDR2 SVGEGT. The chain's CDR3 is CASSYRGTGGSFF.

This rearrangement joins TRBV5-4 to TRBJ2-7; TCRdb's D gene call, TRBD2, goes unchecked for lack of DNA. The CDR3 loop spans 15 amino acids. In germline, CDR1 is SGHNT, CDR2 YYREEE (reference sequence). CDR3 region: CASSLDRGPRAEQYF.

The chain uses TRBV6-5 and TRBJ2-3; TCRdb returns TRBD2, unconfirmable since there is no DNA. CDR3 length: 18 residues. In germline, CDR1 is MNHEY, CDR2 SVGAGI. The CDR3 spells CASSEDSGGAASTDTQYF.

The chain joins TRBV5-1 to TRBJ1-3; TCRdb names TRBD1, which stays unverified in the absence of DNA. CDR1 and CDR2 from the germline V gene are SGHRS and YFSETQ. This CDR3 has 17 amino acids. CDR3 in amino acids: CASSPNEGDRSGNTIYF.

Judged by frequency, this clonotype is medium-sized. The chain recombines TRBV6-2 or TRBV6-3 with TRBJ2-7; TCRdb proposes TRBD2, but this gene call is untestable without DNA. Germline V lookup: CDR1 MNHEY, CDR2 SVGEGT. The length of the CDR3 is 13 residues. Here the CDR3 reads CASSSSGSYEQYF.

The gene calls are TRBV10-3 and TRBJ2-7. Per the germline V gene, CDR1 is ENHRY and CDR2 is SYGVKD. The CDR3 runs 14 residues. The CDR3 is CAISERQTSYEQYF.

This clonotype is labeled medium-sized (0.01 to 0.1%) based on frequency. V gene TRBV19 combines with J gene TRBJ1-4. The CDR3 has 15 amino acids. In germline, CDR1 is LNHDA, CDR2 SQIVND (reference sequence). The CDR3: CASSYRAVINEKLFF.

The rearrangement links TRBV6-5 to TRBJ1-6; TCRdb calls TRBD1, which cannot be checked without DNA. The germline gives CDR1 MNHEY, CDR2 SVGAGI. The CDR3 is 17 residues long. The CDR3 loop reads CASSGHSSPSYNSPLHF.

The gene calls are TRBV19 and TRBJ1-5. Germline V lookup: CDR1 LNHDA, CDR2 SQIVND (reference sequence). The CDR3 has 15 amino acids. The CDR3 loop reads CASSKGRGGSQPQHF.

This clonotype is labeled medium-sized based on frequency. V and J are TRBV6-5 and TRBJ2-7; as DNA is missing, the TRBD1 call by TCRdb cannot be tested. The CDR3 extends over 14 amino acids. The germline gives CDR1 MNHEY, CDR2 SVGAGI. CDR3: CASRRRDRDYEQYF.

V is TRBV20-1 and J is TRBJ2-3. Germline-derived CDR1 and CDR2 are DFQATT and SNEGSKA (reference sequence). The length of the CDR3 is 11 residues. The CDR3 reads CSAGDADTQYF.

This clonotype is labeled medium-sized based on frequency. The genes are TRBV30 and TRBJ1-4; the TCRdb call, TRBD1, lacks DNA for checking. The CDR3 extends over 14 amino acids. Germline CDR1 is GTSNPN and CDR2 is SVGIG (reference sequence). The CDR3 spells CAWTTGTTNEKLFF. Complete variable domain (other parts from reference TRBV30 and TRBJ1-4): SQTIHQWPATLVQPVGSPLSLECTVEGTSNPNLYWYRQAAGRGLQLLFYSVGIGQISSEVPQNLSASRPQDRQFILSSKKLLLSDSGFYLCAWTTGTTNEKLFFGSGTQLSVL.

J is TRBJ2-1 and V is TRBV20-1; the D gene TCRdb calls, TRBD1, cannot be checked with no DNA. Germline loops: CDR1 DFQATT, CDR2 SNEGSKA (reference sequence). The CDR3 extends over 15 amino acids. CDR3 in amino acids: CSARDPGGQYNEQFF.

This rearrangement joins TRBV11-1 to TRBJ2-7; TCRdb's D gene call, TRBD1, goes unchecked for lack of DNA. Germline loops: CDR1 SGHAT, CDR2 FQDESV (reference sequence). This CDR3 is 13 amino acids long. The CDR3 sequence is CASSTRQGTEQYF. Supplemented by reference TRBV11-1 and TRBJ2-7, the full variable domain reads EAEVAQSPRYKITEKSQAVAFWCDPISGHATLYWYRQILGQGPELLVQFQDESVVDDSQLPKDRFSAERLKGVDSTLKIQPAELGDSAMYLCASSTRQGTEQYFGPGTRLTVT.

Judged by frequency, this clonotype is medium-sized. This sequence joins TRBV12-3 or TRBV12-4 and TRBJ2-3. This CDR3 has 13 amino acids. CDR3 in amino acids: CASSRVPTDTQYF.

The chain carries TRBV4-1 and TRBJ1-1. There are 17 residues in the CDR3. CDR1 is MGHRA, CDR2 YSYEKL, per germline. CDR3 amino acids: CASSGGGTGLSGTEAFF.

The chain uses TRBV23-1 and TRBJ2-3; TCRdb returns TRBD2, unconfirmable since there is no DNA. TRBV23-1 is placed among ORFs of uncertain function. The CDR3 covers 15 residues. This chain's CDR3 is CASSPGTSGTDTQYF.

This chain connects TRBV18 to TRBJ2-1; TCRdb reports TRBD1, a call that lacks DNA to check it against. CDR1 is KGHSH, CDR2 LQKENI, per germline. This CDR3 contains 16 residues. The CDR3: CASSQPGQGSYNEQFF.

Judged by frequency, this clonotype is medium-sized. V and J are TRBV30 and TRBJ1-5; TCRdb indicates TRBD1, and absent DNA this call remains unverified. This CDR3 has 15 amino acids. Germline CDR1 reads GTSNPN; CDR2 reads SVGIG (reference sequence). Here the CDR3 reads CAWSGGRGSNQPQHF.

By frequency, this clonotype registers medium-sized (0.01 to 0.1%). The CDR3 loop is CASRSTSGGSYEQYF. The chain couples TRBV19 to TRBJ2-7; TCRdb reports TRBD2, a call that lacks DNA to check it against. Germline CDR1 reads LNHDA; CDR2 reads SQIVND (reference sequence). This CDR3 contains 15 residues. The full variable domain, in which reference TRBV19 and TRBJ2-7 provide the parts outside the CDR3, is DGGITQSPKYLFRKEGQNVTLSCEQNLNHDAMYWYRQDPGQGLRLIYYSQIVNDFQKGDIAEGYSVSREKKESFPLTVTSAQKNPTAFYLCASRSTSGGSYEQYFGPGTRLTVT.

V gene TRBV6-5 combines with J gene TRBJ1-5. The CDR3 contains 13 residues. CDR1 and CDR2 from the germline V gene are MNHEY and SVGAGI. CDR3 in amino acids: CASSVVGNQPQHF.

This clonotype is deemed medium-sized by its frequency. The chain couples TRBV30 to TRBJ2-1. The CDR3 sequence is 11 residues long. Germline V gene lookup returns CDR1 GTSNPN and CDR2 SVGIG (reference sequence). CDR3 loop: CAWSVRVEQFF.

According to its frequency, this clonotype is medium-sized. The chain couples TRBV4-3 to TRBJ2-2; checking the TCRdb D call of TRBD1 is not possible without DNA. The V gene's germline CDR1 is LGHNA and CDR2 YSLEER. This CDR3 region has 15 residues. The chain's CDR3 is CASSQDGRGTGELFF.

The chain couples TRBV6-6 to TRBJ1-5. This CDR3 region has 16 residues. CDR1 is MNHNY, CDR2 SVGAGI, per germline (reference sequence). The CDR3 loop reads CASSFRGRYSNQPQHF.

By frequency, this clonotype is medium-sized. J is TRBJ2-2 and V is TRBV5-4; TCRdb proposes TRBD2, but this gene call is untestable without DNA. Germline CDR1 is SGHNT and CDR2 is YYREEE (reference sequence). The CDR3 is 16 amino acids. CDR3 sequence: CASSFVGRSDTGELFF.

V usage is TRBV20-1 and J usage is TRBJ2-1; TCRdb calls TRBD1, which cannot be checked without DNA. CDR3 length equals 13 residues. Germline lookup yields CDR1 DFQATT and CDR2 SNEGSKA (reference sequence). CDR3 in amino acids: CSARLPGTDEQFF.

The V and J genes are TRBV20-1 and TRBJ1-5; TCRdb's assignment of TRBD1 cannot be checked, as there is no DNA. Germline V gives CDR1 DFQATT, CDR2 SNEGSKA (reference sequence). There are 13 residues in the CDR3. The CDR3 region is CSASPGARQPQHF.

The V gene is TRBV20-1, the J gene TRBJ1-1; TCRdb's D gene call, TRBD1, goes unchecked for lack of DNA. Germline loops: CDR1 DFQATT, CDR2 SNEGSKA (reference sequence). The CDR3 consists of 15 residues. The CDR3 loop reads CSAKGTGLLNTEAFF.